This record covers a single T cell receptor beta chain. This sample was taken from a study of blood T cell repertoires in COVID-19. Study details: Samples of COVID-19 (acute and convalescent) were obtained from the United States, Italy and Spain.

The germline V gene has CDR1 MNHEY and CDR2 SMNVEV (reference sequence). CDR3 size: 14 residues. With 5 bases clipped from V and 3 bases from J, the junction kept 4 bases outside the gene matches. Original data processing: Reference gene primer amplification in the assay estimated nucleated cell counts. The protocol was immunoSEQ multiplex PCR, while the TCRdb copy is restricted to in-frame clones and leaves out a portion. V, J and clone size reflect that table, while D and trimming were determined from the DNA. This table has approximately 250,000 clones, less than 95% appearing once. The receptor was derived from a man in his forties who had been exposed to COVID-19. The V gene is TRBV27, the J gene TRBJ1-2; 9 nucleotides line up with TRBD1. The sequencing input was PBMCs or T cells enriched from blood (not recorded which). As DNA, the CDR3 is TGTGCCAGCAGTGAGGGACAGGGAGACTATGGCTACACCTTC. Protein sequence: CASSEGQGDYGYTF.